The source of this T cell receptor beta chain is a study of shared clonotypes between healthy human individuals. General observations from the study: Clonotype sharing among donors was expected to depend on sequencing depth. Genetic and exposure-history diversity was limited by the few donors.

The CDR3 covers 16 residues. V shed 0 bases and J shed 6 bases, with 16 bases lying between them. The V gene's germline CDR1 is MNHEY and CDR2 SMNVEV (reference sequence). Naive CD8 cells, CD45RO-negative and positively selected for CCR7, excluded terminally differentiated effector memory CD45RA+ cells. Donors comprised healthy HIV-negative adults lacking recent acute infections or vaccinations. As regards this clone: The antigen is unknown.

Every subset had its genomic DNA shared out evenly among several immunoSEQ plates. The method was immunoSEQ multiplex PCR; TCRdb's version includes in-frame clones alone and lacks a portion of them. This table holds around 1,900,000 clones, 80% to 95% found once. The chain combines TRBV27 with TRBJ2-3; TRBD2 is a possible D gene (6 bases). The receptor's source is a young man in good health. Some clones in this sample may be carry-over from other donors' samples. Specimen: naive CD8+ T cells from PBMCs. The CDR3 DNA reads as TGTGCCAGCAGTTTATCTGGCGGGGCGGGATTGGATACGCAGTATTTT. Translation gives CASSLSGGAGLDTQYF.